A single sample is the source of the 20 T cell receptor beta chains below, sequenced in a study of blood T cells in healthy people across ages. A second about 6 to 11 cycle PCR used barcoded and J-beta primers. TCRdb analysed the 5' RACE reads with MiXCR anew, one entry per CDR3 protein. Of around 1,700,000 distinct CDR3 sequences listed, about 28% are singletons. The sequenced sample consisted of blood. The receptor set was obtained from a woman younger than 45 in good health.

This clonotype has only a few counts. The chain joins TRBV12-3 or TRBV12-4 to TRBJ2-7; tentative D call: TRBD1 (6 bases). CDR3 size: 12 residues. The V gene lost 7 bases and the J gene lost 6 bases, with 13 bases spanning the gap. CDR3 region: CASTRIGGEQYF. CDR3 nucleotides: TGTGCCAGCACCCGGATAGGGGGCGAGCAGTACTTC.

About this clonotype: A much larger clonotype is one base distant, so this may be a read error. This CDR3 is CSAPASGGLSSYNEQYF. In DNA, the CDR3 is TGCAGTGCTCCGGCTAGCGGGGGCCTTAGCTCCTACAATGAGCAGTACTTC. This rearrangement joins TRBV20-1 to TRBJ2-1; the match to TRBD2 covers 10 bases. With the DNA end fitting TRBJ2-7 better, the J assignment may be wrong. The CDR3 extends over 17 amino acids. Germline V gene data show CDR1 as DFQATT and CDR2 as SNEGSKA (reference sequence).

CDR3 in amino acids: CASSVGNTYGYTF. The CDR3 nucleotides are TGTGCCAGCAGCGTAGGGAATACTTATGGCTACACCTTC. The rearrangement links TRBV9 to TRBJ1-2; D is uncertain. This CDR3 comprises 13 residues. V was clipped by 0 bases and J by 5 bases, with 8 bases between them. Germline loops: CDR1 SGDLS, CDR2 YYNGEE. The entire variable domain, with the rest obtained from reference TRBV9 and TRBJ1-2, is as follows: DSGVTQTPKHLITATGQRVTLRCSPRSGDLSVYWYQQSLDQGLQFLIQYYNGEERAKGNILERFSAQQFPDLHSELNLSSLELGDSALYFCASSVGNTYGYTFGSGTRLTVV.

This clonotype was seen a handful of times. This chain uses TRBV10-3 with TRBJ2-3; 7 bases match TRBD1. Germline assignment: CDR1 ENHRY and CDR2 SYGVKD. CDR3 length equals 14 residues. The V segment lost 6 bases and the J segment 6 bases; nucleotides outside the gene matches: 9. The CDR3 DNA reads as TGTGCCATCAGCGGGACAGAGGACGGGGATACGCAGTATTTT. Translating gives CAISGTEDGDTQYF.

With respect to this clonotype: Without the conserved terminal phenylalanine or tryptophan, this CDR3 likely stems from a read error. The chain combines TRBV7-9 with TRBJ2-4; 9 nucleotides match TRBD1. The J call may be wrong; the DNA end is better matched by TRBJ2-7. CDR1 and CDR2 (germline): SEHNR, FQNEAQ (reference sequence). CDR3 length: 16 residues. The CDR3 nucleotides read TGTGCCAGCAGCTTATTCTTCGGGACAGGGACTGTCGAGCAGTACTGC. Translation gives CASSLFFGTGTVEQYC.

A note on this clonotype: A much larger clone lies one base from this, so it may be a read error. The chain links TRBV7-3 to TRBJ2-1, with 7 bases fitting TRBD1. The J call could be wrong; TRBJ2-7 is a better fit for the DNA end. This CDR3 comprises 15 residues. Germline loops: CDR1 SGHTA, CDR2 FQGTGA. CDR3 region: CASSNQGQIYNEQYF. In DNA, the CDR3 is TGTGCCAGCAGCAATCAGGGACAGATCTACAATGAGCAGTACTTC.

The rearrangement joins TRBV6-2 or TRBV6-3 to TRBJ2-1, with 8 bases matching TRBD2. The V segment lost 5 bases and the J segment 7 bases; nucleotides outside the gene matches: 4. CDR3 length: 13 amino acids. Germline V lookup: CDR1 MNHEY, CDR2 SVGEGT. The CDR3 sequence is CASSSGSQNEQFF. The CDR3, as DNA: TGTGCCAGCAGTAGCGGGAGCCAAAATGAGCAGTTCTTC.

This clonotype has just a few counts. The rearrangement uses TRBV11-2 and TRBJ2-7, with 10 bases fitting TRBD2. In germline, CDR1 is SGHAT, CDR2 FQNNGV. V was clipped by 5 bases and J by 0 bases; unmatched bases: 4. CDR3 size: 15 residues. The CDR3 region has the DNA TGTGCCAGCAGCACACAGCGGGAGGGCTCCTACGAGCAGTACTTC. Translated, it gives CASSTQREGSYEQYF.

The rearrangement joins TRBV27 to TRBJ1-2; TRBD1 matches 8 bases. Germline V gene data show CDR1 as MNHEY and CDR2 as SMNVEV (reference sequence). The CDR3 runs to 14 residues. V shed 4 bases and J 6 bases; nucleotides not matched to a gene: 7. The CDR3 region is CASSYQGQVNGYTF. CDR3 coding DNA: TGTGCCAGCAGTTATCAGGGACAGGTTAATGGCTACACCTTC.

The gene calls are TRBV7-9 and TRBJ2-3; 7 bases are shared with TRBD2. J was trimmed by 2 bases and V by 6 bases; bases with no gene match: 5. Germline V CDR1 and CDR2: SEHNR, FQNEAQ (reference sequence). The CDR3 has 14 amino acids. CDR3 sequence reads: CASSSSGATDTQYF. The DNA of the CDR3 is TGTGCCAGCAGTTCCAGCGGGGCCACAGATACGCAGTATTTT.

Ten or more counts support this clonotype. The CDR3 DNA reads as TGCGCCAGCAGCTTTACGGGAGGGAGCACTGAAGCTTTCTTT. Translated, it gives CASSFTGGSTEAFF. This chain joins TRBV5-1 and TRBJ1-1; D remains ambiguous. V gave up 2 bases and J gave up 4 bases, with 12 bases separating them. CDR1 is SGHRS, CDR2 YFSETQ, per germline. This CDR3 is 14 amino acids long.

The CDR3 nucleotides read TGTGCTAGTGGTTTTCTTGACAGCCCCTATGGCTACACCTTC. As protein: CASGFLDSPYGYTF. The rearrangement uses TRBV12-5 and TRBJ1-2; the D gene is possibly TRBD1 (5 bases). From germline, CDR1 is LGHNT and CDR2 FRNRAP. CDR3 size: 14 residues. Trimming shortened V by 3 bases and J by 4 bases, and 12 bases separated the two germline ends.

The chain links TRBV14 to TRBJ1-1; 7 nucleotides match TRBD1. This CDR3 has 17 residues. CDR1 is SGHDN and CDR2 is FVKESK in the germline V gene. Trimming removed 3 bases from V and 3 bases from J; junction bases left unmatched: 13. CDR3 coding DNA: TGTGCCAGCAGCCACCCAAACAGGGGTTCCTGGGACACTGAAGCTTTCTTT. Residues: CASSHPNRGSWDTEAFF.

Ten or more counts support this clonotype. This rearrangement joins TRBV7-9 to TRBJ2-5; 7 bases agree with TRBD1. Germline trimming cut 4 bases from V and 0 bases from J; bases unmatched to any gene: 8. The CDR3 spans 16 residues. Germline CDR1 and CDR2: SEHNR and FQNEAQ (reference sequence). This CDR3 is CASSSATGIDQETQYF. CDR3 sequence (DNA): TGTGCCAGCAGCTCCGCGACAGGGATCGACCAAGAGACCCAGTACTTC.

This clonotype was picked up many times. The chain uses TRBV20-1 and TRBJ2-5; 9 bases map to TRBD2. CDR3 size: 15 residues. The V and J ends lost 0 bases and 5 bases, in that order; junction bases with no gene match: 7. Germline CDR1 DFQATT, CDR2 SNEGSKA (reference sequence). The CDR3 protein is CSARDTSGGWETQYF. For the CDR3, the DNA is TGCAGTGCTAGAGATACGAGCGGGGGGTGGGAGACCCAGTACTTC.

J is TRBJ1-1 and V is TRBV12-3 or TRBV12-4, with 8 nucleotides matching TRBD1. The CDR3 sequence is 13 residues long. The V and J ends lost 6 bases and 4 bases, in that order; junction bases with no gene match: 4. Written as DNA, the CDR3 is TGTGCCAGCAGGTACACAGGGGGCACTGAAGCTTTCTTT. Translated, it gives CASRYTGGTEAFF.

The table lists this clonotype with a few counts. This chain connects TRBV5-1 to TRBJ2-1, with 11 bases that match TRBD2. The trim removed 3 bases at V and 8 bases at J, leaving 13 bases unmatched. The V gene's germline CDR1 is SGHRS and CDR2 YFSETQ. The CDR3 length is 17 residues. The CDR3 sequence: CASSSPSYSGGVDEQFF. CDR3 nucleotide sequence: TGCGCCAGCAGCTCCCCTTCGTATAGCGGGGGGGTCGATGAGCAGTTCTTC.

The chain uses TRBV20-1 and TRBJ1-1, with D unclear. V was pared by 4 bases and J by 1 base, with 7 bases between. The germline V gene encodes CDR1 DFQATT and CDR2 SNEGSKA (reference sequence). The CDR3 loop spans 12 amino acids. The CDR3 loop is CSATSGNTEAFF. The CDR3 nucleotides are TGCAGTGCTACTTCAGGGAACACTGAAGCTTTCTTT.

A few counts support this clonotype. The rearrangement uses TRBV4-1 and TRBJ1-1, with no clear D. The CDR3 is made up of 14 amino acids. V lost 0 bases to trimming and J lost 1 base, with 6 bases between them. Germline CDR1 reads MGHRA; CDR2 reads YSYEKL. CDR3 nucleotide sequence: TGCGCCAGCAGCCAAGATTGGGGGAACACTGAAGCTTTCTTT. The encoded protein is CASSQDWGNTEAFF.

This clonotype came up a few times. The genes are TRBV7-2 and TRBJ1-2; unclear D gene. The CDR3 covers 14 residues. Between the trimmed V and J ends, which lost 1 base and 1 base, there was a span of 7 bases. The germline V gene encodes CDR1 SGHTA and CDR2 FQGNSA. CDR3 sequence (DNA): TGTGCCAGCAGCTTAGAACCCATTAACTATGGCTACACCTTC. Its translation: CASSLEPINYGYTF.